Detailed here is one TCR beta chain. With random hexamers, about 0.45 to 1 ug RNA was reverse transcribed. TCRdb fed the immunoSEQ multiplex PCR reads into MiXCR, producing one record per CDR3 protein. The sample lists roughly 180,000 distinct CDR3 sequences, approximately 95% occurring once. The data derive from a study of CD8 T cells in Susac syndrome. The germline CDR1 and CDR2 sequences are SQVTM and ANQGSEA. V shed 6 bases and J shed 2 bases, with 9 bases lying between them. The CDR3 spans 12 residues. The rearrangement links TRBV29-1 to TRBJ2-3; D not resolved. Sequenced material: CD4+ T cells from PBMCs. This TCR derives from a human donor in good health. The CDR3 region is CSVRLVTDTQYF. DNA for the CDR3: TGCAGCGTGCGTCTTGTCACAGATACGCAGTATTTT.